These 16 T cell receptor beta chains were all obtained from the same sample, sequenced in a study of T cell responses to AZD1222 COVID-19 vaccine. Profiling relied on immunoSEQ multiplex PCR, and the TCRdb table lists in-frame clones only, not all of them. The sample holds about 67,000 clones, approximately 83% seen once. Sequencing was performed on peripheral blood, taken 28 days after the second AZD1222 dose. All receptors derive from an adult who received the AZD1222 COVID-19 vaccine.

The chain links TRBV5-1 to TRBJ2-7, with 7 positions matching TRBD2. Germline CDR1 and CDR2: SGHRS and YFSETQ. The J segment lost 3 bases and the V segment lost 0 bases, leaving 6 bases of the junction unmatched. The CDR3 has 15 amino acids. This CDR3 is CASSLVGGTSYEQYF. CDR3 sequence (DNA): TGCGCCAGCAGCTTGGTCGGGGGGACGAGCTACGAGCAGTACTTC.

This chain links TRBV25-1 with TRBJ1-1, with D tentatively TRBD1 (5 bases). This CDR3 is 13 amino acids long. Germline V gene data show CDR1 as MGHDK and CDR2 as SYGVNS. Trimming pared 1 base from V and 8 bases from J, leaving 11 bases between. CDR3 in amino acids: CASSEFGGQEAFF. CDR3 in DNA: TGTGCCAGCAGTGAATTCGGGGGTCAGGAAGCTTTCTTT.

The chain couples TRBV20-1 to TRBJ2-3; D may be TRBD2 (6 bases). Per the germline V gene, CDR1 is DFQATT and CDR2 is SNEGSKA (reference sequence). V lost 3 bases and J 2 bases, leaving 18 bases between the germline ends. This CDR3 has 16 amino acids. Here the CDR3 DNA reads TGCAGTGCTAGTTCGGGGCGGGGTTTTTTCACAGATACGCAGTATTTT. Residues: CSASSGRGFFTDTQYF.

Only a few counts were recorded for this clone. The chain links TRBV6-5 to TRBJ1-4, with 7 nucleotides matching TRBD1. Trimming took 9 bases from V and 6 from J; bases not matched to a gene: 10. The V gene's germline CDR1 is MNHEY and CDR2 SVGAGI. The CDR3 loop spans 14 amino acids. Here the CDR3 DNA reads TGTGCCAGTGGAGCTGGGACAGACTATGAAAAACTGTTTTTT. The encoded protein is CASGAGTDYEKLFF.

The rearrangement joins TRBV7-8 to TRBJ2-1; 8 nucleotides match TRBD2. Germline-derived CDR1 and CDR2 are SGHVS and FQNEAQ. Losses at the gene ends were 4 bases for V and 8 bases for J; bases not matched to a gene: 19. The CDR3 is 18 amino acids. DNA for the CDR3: TGTGCCAGCAGCTCCTTTCCGGCGCCGGGGGGGGCGATAGATGAGCAGTTCTTC. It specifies CASSSFPAPGGAIDEQFF.

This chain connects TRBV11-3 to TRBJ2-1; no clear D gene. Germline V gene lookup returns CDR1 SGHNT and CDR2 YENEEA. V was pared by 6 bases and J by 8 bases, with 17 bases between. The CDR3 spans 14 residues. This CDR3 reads CASSHLRYEDEQFF. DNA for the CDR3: TGTGCCAGCAGTCACCTTAGGTATGAGGATGAGCAGTTCTTC.

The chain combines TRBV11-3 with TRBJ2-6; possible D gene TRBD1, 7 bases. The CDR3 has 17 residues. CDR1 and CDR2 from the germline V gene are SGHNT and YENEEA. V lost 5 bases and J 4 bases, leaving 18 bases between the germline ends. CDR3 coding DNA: TGTGCCAGCAGCACCGGGGGACAGAGCTCCGGGGCCAACGTCCTGACTTTC. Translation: CASSTGGQSSGANVLTF. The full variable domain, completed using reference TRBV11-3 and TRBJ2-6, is EAGVVQSPRYKIIEKKQPVAFWCNPISGHNTLYWYLQNLGQGPELLIRYENEEAVDDSQLPKDRFSAERLKGVDSTLKIQPAELGDSAVYLCASSTGGQSSGANVLTFGAGSRLTVL.

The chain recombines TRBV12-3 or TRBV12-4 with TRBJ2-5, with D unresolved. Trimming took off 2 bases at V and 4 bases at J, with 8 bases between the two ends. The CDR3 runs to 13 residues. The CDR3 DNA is TGTGCCAGCAGTTTACCAGGTCGAGAGACCCAGTACTTC. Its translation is CASSLPGRETQYF.

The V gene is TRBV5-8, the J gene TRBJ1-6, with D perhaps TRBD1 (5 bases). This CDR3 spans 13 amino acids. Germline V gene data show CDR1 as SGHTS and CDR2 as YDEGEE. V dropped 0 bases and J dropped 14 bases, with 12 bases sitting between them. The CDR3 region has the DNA TGTGCCAGCAGCTTGGGGGGCGGTCTGTCCCTCCACTTT. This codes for CASSLGGGLSLHF.

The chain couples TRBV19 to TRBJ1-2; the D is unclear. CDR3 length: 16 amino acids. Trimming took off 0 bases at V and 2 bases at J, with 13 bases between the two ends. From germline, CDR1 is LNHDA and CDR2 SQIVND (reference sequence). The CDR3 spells CASSIDPGFPNYGYTF. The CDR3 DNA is TGTGCCAGTAGTATAGATCCCGGGTTTCCAAACTATGGCTACACCTTC. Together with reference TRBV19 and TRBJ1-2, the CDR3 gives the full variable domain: DGGITQSPKYLFRKEGQNVTLSCEQNLNHDAMYWYRQDPGQGLRLIYYSQIVNDFQKGDIAEGYSVSREKKESFPLTVTSAQKNPTAFYLCASSIDPGFPNYGYTFGSGTRLTVV.

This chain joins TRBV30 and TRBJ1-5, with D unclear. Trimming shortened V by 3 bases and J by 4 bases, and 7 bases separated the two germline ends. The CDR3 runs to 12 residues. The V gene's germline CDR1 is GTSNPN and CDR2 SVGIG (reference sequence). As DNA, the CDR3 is TGTGCCTGGAGCGAGGCGAATCAGCCCCAGCATTTT. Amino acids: CAWSEANQPQHF.

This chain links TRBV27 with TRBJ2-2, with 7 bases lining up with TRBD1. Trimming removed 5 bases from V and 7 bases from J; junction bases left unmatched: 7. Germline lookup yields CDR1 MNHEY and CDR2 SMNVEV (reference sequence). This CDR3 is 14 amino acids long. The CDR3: CASSRGQPGGELFF. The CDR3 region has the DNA TGTGCCAGCAGTCGGGGACAGCCGGGCGGGGAGCTGTTTTTT.

The CDR3 DNA is TGTGCCAGCAGCTCCTTCCGGGACAGGGATACGCAGTATTTT. Its protein product is CASSSFRDRDTQYF. The chain is built from TRBV7-6 and TRBJ2-3; 8 bases agree with TRBD1. Trimming removed 4 bases from V and 6 bases from J; junction bases left unmatched: 6. Germline values: CDR1 SGHVS, CDR2 FNYEAQ. The CDR3 length is 14 residues.

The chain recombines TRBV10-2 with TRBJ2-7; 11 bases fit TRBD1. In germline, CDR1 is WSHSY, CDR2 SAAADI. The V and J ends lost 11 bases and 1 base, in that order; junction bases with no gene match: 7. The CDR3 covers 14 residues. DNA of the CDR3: TGCGCCCGCCGTGGACAGGGGGCGTCCTACGAGCAGTACTTC. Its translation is CARRGQGASYEQYF.

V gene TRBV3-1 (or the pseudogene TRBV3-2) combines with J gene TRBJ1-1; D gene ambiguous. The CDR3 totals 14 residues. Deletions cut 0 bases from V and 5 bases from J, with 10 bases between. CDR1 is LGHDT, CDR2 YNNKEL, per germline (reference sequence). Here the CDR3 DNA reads TGTGCCAGCAGCCAAGATTTCGGTGGGACTGAAGCTTTCTTT. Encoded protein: CASSQDFGGTEAFF.

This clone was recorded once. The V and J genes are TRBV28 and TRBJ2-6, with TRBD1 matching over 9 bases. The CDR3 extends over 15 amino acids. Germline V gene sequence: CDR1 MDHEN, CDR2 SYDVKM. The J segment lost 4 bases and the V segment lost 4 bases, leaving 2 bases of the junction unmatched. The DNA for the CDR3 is TGTGCCAGCAGTTCTGGGACAGGGGGGGCCAACGTCCTGACTTTC. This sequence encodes CASSSGTGGANVLTF.